A single sample is the source of the 22 T cell receptor beta chains below, sequenced in a study of Tregs in tolerant kidney transplant recipients. The method was immunoSEQ multiplex PCR; TCRdb's version includes in-frame clones alone and lacks a portion of them. The sample's table shows fewer than 40,000 clones. This sample comprised CD8+ T cells from blood, obtained before the transplant. Receptors were obtained from a human donor who received a combined kidney and bone marrow transplant.

The CDR3 spells CASSIGAPYQPQHF. CDR3 DNA (partial): TGTGCCAGTAGTATAGGAGCCCCCTATCAGCCC. This chain links TRBV19 with TRBJ1-5; D remains unclear. The read comes to an end 3 residues before the CDR3 does, leaving the germline J gene to fill in the end. CDR1 and CDR2 (germline): LNHDA, SQIVND (reference sequence). Trimming took 1 base from V and 5 from J, leaving 9 bases between them. There are 14 residues in the CDR3.

Of note for this clone: Read data end 3 residues before the CDR3 end; the end is taken from the germline J gene. The chain combines TRBV11-2 with TRBJ2-7; possibly TRBD1 for D (5 bases). Trimming took off 0 bases at V and 5 bases at J, with 11 bases between the two ends. From germline, CDR1 is SGHAT and CDR2 FQNNGV. The CDR3 covers 14 residues. CDR3 bases read: TGTGCCAGCAGCTTAGACAGATGGGGCAACGAG. Its translation: CASSLDRWGNE. The full CDR3 reads CASSLDRWGNEQYF.

As regards this clone: The sequence runs out 3 residues before the end of the CDR3; the remainder is reconstructed from the germline J gene. The V and J genes are TRBV18 and TRBJ2-7; tentative D call: TRBD1 (5 bases). Trimming took off 5 bases at V and 4 bases at J, with 12 bases between the two ends. Germline CDR1 KGHSH, CDR2 LQKENI. This CDR3 comprises 13 residues. CDR3 protein: CASSGQGRYEQYF. CDR3 DNA, as far as it was read: TGTGCCAGCTCAGGGCAGGGTCGGTACGAG.

As to this clone: One end of the junction does not line up with germline, which may come from a read error. The read terminates 3 residues before the CDR3 end, so the remaining end is supplied by the germline J gene. This sequence joins TRBV2 and TRBJ1-1; 8 bases are a match to TRBD1. Germline-derived CDR1 and CDR2 are SNHLY and FYNNEI. The CDR3 sequence is 17 residues long. The CDR3 loop is CASGDTPQTGESTEAFF. The part of the CDR3 DNA that was read is TGTGCCAGCGGTGACACACCACAGACAGGGGAGAGCACTGAA.

CDR3 in amino acids: CASSPSPYEQYF. CDR3 DNA (partial): TGTGCCAGCAGTCCCTCCCCCTACGAG. The chain has TRBV6-2 or TRBV6-3 and TRBJ2-7; no clear D gene. The observed sequence ends 3 residues before the CDR3 terminus, with the missing tail filled in from the germline J gene. CDR3 size: 12 residues. The germline V gene has CDR1 MNHEY and CDR2 SVGEGT. Trimming cost V 5 bases and J 2 bases, with 7 bases left between them.

As concerns this clone: The CDR3 end is not reached by the read, which stops 3 residues before it; the germline J gene fills it in. This chain joins TRBV5-1 and TRBJ2-1; 7 bases match TRBD2. With 0 bases clipped from V and 2 bases from J, the junction kept 5 bases outside the gene matches. The CDR3 spans 16 residues. Germline-derived CDR1 and CDR2 are SGHRS and YFSETQ. The sequenced CDR3 bases are TGCGCCAGCAGCTTGGCCGGTGCGGGAGCCTACAATGAG. Translating it yields CASSLAGAGAYNE. The CDR3 in full is CASSLAGAGAYNEQFF.

For this clone: Read sequence stops 3 residues before the CDR3 end, and the germline J gene provides the missing end. The rearrangement links TRBV7-9 to TRBJ1-2, with D uncertain. The CDR3 has 14 residues. In germline, CDR1 is SEHNR, CDR2 FQNEAQ (reference sequence). V lost 3 bases to trimming and J lost 4 bases, with 12 bases between them. Here the CDR3 reads CASSLSSVRYGYTF. The part of the CDR3 DNA that was read is TGTGCCAGCAGCTTGTCCTCAGTCCGCTATGGC.

With respect to this clone: The CDR3 end is not reached by the read, which stops 3 residues before it; the germline J gene fills it in. The chain uses TRBV19 and TRBJ2-7, with 10 bases aligning to TRBD1. The CDR3 runs to 16 residues. The junction had 7 bases not matched to a gene; V was cut back by 1 base and J by 4 bases. CDR1 is LNHDA and CDR2 is SQIVND in the germline V gene (reference sequence). CDR3 DNA (partial): TGTGCCAGTAGTATAGCCCTGGGGGGACAGGGGTACGAG. Protein: CASSIALGGQGYE. The CDR3 in its entirety is CASSIALGGQGYEQYF.

Points on this clone: The read ends 3 residues shy of where the CDR3 ends; the end is completed using the germline J gene. J is TRBJ1-1 and V is TRBV5-1, with a weak D call TRBD1 (6 bases). This CDR3 has 14 amino acids. Germline CDR1 reads SGHRS; CDR2 reads YFSETQ. Trimming removed 1 base at V and 4 bases at J, with 11 bases between. The CDR3 sequence is CASSLSGVGTEAFF. The CDR3 bases that were read are TGCGCCAGCAGCTTGTCAGGGGTAGGCACTGAA.

Worth noting for this clone: The CDR3 extends 3 residues past the end of the read, so its final part is completed from the germline J gene. V gene TRBV6-2 or TRBV6-3 combines with J gene TRBJ2-7, with 7 bases lining up with TRBD1. The germline CDR1 and CDR2 sequences are MNHEY and SVGEGT. J gave up 2 bases and V 4 bases, and 2 bases lay outside the gene matches. The CDR3 has 13 amino acids. The CDR3 spells CASSFGTAYEQYF. The sequenced part of the CDR3 DNA is TGTGCCAGCAGTTTCGGGACAGCCTACGAG.

Details on this clone: Read sequence stops 3 residues before the CDR3 end, and the germline J gene provides the missing end. The rearrangement uses TRBV30 and TRBJ2-7; the match to TRBD1 covers 9 bases. J lost 4 bases, V lost 4 bases, and 8 bases had no gene match. Germline values: CDR1 GTSNPN, CDR2 SVGIG (reference sequence). The CDR3 runs 14 residues. CDR3 sequence: CAWTMGTGQYEQYF. The CDR3 DNA, read in part, is TGTGCCTGGACCATGGGGACAGGGCAGTACGAG.

Of note for this clone: The CDR3 end falls 3 residues outside the read, so it is completed with the germline J gene. This chain connects TRBV6-1 to TRBJ2-3; the match to TRBD2 covers 10 bases. Losses at the gene ends were 1 base for V and 4 bases for J; bases not matched to a gene: 5. This CDR3 is 16 amino acids long. Per the germline V gene, CDR1 is MNHNS and CDR2 is SASEGT. The sequenced CDR3 bases are TGTGCCAGCAGTGAAGTGGCTAGCGGGGGTCCAGATACG. It yields the protein CASSEVASGGPDT. In full, the CDR3 reads CASSEVASGGPDTQYF.

Regarding this clone: From the germline J gene comes the end of the CDR3, since the read stops 3 residues before it. The chain joins TRBV7-6 to TRBJ2-3; D might be TRBD1 (5 bases). Germline CDR1 is SGHVS and CDR2 is FNYEAQ. This CDR3 comprises 13 residues. V was trimmed by 5 bases and J by 3 bases, leaving 9 bases between them. CDR3 sequence reads: CASSPKGTDTQYF. The sequenced CDR3 bases are TGTGCCAGCAGCCCCAAGGGGACAGATACG. The full variable domain, with the rest looked up from reference TRBV7-6 and TRBJ2-3, is GAGVSQSPRYKVTKRGQDVALRCDPISGHVSLYWYRQALGQGPEFLTYFNYEAQQDKSGLPNDRFSAERPEGSISTLTIQRTEQRDSAMYRCASSPKGTDTQYFGPGTRLTVL.

This CDR3 reads CASRTALPGQGVYSNQPQHF. The part of the CDR3 DNA that was read is TGTGCCAGTAGGACGGCCCTCCCGGGACAGGGAGTATATAGCAATCAGCCC. The genes are TRBV19 and TRBJ1-5; 9 positions match TRBD1. The read terminates 3 residues before the CDR3 end, so the remaining end is supplied by the germline J gene. The CDR3 has 20 amino acids. Germline V gene data show CDR1 as LNHDA and CDR2 as SQIVND (reference sequence). Germline trimming cut 6 bases from V and 0 bases from J; bases unmatched to any gene: 18.

On this clone itself: The missing CDR3 end, 3 residues past where the read stops, is filled in from the germline J gene. V and J are TRBV7-9 and TRBJ2-5; 7 bases are shared with TRBD2. Trimming removed 4 bases from V and 5 bases from J; junction bases left unmatched: 4. Germline lookup yields CDR1 SEHNR and CDR2 FQNEAQ (reference sequence). The CDR3 consists of 13 residues. The DNA read from the CDR3 is TGTGCCAGCAGCTGGTATAGCGGGGAGACC. Translated: CASSWYSGET. The complete CDR3 protein is CASSWYSGETQYF.

Details on this clone: The read finishes 3 residues shy of the CDR3 end, and the germline J gene is used to complete it. The chain uses TRBV6-2 or TRBV6-3 and TRBJ2-7; 10 bases agree with TRBD2. CDR3 length: 16 amino acids. Germline CDR1 is MNHEY and CDR2 is SVGEGT. The trim removed 6 bases at V and 3 bases at J, leaving 11 bases unmatched. The part of the CDR3 DNA that was read is TGTGCCAGCAGCCCCTCGGCTAGCGGGAGATTCTACGAG. Protein: CASSPSASGRFYE. The full CDR3 reads CASSPSASGRFYEQYF.

About this clone: The CDR3 end falls 3 residues outside the read, so it is completed with the germline J gene. V gene TRBV11-2 combines with J gene TRBJ1-1; weak D call: TRBD1 (6 bases). The V end was cut by 3 bases, the J end by 1 base, with 12 bases between. CDR1 and CDR2 from the germline V gene are SGHAT and FQNNGV. There are 15 residues in the CDR3. The sequenced CDR3 bases are TGTGCCAGCAGCTTGACGACAGGACAGAACACTGAA. Translation: CASSLTTGQNTE. The full CDR3 protein is CASSLTTGQNTEAFF.

About this clone itself: The read halts 3 residues ahead of the CDR3 end, with the missing end drawn from the germline J gene. The chain joins TRBV19 to TRBJ2-3; D is undetermined. The germline V and J ends were trimmed by 4 bases and 3 bases, with 17 bases remaining between them. The CDR3 is 16 amino acids. In germline, CDR1 is LNHDA, CDR2 SQIVND (reference sequence). The DNA read from the CDR3 is TGTGCCAGTAGTACCTTAATTGCGCCCAGGACAGATACG. Amino acids: CASSTLIAPRTDT. The whole CDR3 reads CASSTLIAPRTDTQYF.

Note on this clone: The read gets to within 3 residues of the CDR3 end, and the germline J gene fills in the rest. The rearrangement links TRBV2 to TRBJ2-1, with 8 positions matching TRBD2. CDR3 length: 15 amino acids. Trimming at V came to 3 bases and at J to 8 bases, leaving 9 bases not matched to a gene. CDR1 and CDR2 (germline): SNHLY, FYNNEI. This CDR3 reads CASSDPGGPTDEQFF. The sequenced part of the CDR3 DNA is TGTGCCAGCAGTGATCCGGGGGGGCCTACGGATGAG.

The CDR3: CASSGGTGGPHEQYF. The CDR3 DNA, read in part, is TGCGCCAGCAGCGGGGGGACAGGGGGTCCCCACGAG. The chain links TRBV23-1 to TRBJ2-7; the match to TRBD1 covers 11 bases. The read terminates 3 residues ahead of where the CDR3 ends, so the germline J gene completes it. TRBV23-1 carries the ORF label, with uncertain function. The J segment lost 5 bases and the V segment lost 6 bases, leaving 9 bases of the junction unmatched. The CDR3 runs to 15 residues.

About this clone itself: The CDR3 end lies 3 residues beyond the end of the read and is filled in from the germline J gene. The chain recombines TRBV30 with TRBJ2-2; 10 bases match TRBD2. Germline CDR1 and CDR2: GTSNPN and SVGIG (reference sequence). This CDR3 comprises 17 residues. The V gene end was trimmed by 4 bases and the J gene end by 4 bases; junction bases not matched to a gene: 12. The CDR3 here is CAWMRPSGSMSTGELFF. The DNA read from the CDR3 is TGTGCCTGGATGAGGCCTAGCGGGAGTATGAGCACCGGGGAG.

About this clone itself: The read comes to an end 3 residues before the CDR3 does, leaving the germline J gene to fill in the end. The V call is TRBV5-6, the J call TRBJ1-1; TRBD1 is a possible D gene (6 bases). CDR1 SGHDT and CDR2 YYEEEE come from the germline V gene. The germline V and J ends were trimmed by 0 bases and 5 bases, with 14 bases remaining between them. This CDR3 contains 15 residues. The CDR3 DNA, read in part, is TGTGCCAGCAGCTTGGGCCCGGAGGGGGGGACTGAA. Translated: CASSLGPEGGTE. The whole CDR3 protein reads CASSLGPEGGTEAFF.